This TCR beta chain was observed in a study of patients and donors after allogeneic stem cell transplantation. From the RT-PCR reads, TCRdb called clonotypes with MiXCR, one entry per CDR3 protein. The sample has over 150,000 distinct CDR3 sequences, about 40% seen once; the top ten hold 25% to 35%. V was cut by 1 base and J by 8 bases, with 14 bases left in between. CDR1 is LGHDT and CDR2 is YNNKEL in the germline V gene (reference sequence). There are 14 residues in the CDR3. This TCR came from a human donor who was either an allogeneic HSCT recipient or a stem cell or donor lymphocyte infusion donor (not recorded which). It is not recorded whose cells these are; they may come from a transplant donor. Sequenced material: blood, either unsorted or a sorted T cell fraction (not recorded which). The chain joins TRBV3-1 to TRBJ1-2, with D tentatively TRBD1 (5 bases). The CDR3 loop is CASSQVGDRGGYTF. CDR3 sequence (DNA): TGTGCCAGCAGCCAAGTCGGAGACAGAGGGGGCTACACCTTC.